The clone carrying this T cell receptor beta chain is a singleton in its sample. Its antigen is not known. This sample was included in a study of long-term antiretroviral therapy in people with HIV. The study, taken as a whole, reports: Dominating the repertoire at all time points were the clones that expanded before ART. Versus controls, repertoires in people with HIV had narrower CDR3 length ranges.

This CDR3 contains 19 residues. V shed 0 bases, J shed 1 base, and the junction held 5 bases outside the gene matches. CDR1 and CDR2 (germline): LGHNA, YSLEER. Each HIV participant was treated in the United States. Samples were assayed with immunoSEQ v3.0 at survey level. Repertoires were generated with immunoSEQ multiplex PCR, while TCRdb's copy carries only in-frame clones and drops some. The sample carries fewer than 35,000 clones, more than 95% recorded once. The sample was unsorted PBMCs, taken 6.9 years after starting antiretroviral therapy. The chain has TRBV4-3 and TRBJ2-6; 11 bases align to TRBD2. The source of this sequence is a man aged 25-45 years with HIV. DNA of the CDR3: TGCGCCAGCAGCCAAGATGTCCCTAGCGGGAGGTCTGGGGCCAACGTCCTGACTTTC. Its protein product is CASSQDVPSGRSGANVLTF.